This TCR beta chain was obtained from a study of cytomegalovirus exposure and HLA in healthy donors (dated by TCRdb to 2017 to 2019). In terms of the full investigation: An earlier analysis of under 600 of the donors reported approximately 300 Gb of sequence data and some 120 million unique TCR beta sequences from 190 million or so T cells. Four to six DR-DQ haplotypes were handled as single units for association and clustering, since linkage in the cohort was strong. The study aimed to test whether signatures of past pathogen exposure could be identified by cataloging public T cell receptors. All discovery cohort repertoires had been generated using a single sequencing platform. A later genetic analysis used genome-wide SNP genotypes for about three fifths of the roughly 700 donors, treating that subset as a discovery cohort. Among the roughly 400 genotyped donors, roughly 80% belonged to the genetic ancestry cluster associated with self-reported Caucasian donors. Donor age, sex, ethnicity and CMV serostatus were compiled together with the repertoire data. Along with the approximately 600-subject first cohort, a separate validation cohort of more than 90 different subjects was used. Among about 390 genotyped donors of the cohort, an average of around 240,000 unique TCR beta nucleotide sequences were sequenced per donor, roughly 20% of them non-productive. A later analysis re-examined previously published TCR beta repertoires from 600 to 700 donors and added high-resolution HLA genotyping to investigate patterns of TCR occurrence. In the later analysis, no new phenotypic data were used to find candidate immune exposures; instead, reliance was placed on TCR beta sequences and their occurrence across donors. Both class I and class II loci were covered by HLA typing, at four-digit resolution. The study combined high-throughput TCR immunosequencing, statistical association of individual TCRs with disease status, and machine learning to predict cytomegalovirus infection status. The number of typed donors differed by locus: about 620-640 for A, B, C, DRB1 and DQB1; approximately 520 for DQA1; some 590 for DPA1; and some 450 for DPB1. Around 330 gigabases of sequencing data and around 88 million unique TCR sequences made up an early release that covered several hundred HLA-typed donors. The T cell repertoires of roughly 660 subjects were profiled by immunosequencing and related to cytomegalovirus serostatus. In an earlier analysis of over 550 of the donors, high-throughput TCR beta sequencing was used to judge whether each TCR beta V gene segment behaved as functional or pseudogenic. What the research found in general, with its limitations: Some 15 rarely observed V segments, including chromosome 9 orphons, were excluded from the earlier analysis of 550 to 700 of the donors because counts were too low. In a later analysis, HLA-associated TCR beta chains were found to be more clonally expanded and to have lower generation probabilities than equally common non-associated chains. Linkage disequilibrium might explain the correlated functional status among segregating V segments, but an unknown experimental factor could not be excluded. In a later analysis, the rate of TCR association differed among HLA loci, with DRB1 alleles having the most associated TCRs and HLA-C alleles having the fewest. Because HLA typing was unavailable for some donors at each locus, only the typed subset was used in association tests. According to a later genetic analysis, donors in an Asian-associated ancestry cluster had fewer N-insertions in productive TCRs than the approximately 630-donor mean. In this cohort, only TCR beta chains were sequenced, and detectable features were limited by the absence of alpha or paired-chain data. Immune exposure information for the cohort was limited to CMV serostatus. Most CMV-associated TCR beta chains appeared to be HLA-restricted in a later analysis, and the HLA associations seemed to be driven largely by CMV exposure. In a later analysis, several top co-occurrence clusters were reported to appear linked to parvovirus B19, influenza, CMV and Epstein-Barr virus. The study listed 164 TCR beta chains as associated with cytomegalovirus. Most TCR sequences were observed very rarely across donors, whereas some public TCRs were present in many individuals. In a later genetic analysis, a missense DCLRE1C variant was associated with V-gene and J-gene trimming of TCR beta chains, and the association was replicated in an independent cohort. The authors suggested that the approach could potentially be generalized to other disease states and immunological phenotypes. A later analysis associated 15,000 to 20,000 TCR beta sequences with specific HLA alleles at a false discovery rate of 0.05. The classifier was reported to diagnose cytomegalovirus status with high specificity and sensitivity in both the original and validation cohorts. An earlier analysis of around 600 of the donors showed that most TCR beta V segments appeared in productive rearrangements either about 90% or about 30% of the time, which broadly matched IMGT annotations. A few of the identified cytomegalovirus-associated TCR beta chains were confirmed in vitro to be specific for cytomegalovirus antigens. A group of highly shared sequence variants was considered likely to be a technical artifact of the sequencing pipeline. Some IMGT-functional V segments, including TRBV6-2 and TRBV6-3, could not be told apart with the 87-base-pair reads, so those segments were excluded. A further reported finding was that TCR beta sequences accurately predicted the HLA-A and HLA-B alleles for most subjects in the first cohort. Presence/absence analyses assumed roughly uniform sequencing depth across donors, an assumption that may not hold. When HLA alleles, especially DR and DQ, strongly co-occurred, TCR associations were difficult to assign to individual alleles.

The library was built by means of the immunoSEQ multiplex PCR assay. For the multiplex PCR, a mixture combining 60 forward primers for TCR Vbeta segments and 13 reverse primers for TCR Jbeta segments was used. A multiplex PCR assay on genomic DNA amplified the CDR3 region of rearranged TCR beta genes. The Illumina HiSeq System was used to sequence the amplified TCR beta libraries as 87-base-pair reads. The original pipeline was this. A later analysis counted about 82 million unique TCR beta chains across the 700 or so repertoires, and around 12 million of these chains were shared by at least two donors. A nearest-neighbor algorithm error-corrected the raw reads and collapsed the reads into unique sequences, merging closely related sequences to remove PCR and sequencing errors. Alignment of CDR3 sequences to IMGT reference sequences was used to assign V, D and J gene segments. For a sequence to be retained, a match of at least six nucleotides to both a V gene segment and a J gene segment was required. A rearrangement was called productive if the CDR3 had no stop codons and remained in frame with V and J, and every other rearrangement was called non-productive. Following IMGT convention, CDR3 was defined as the stretch from the second conserved V-encoded cysteine up to the conserved J-encoded phenylalanine. The earlier analysis of fewer than 750 of the donors excluded sequences that lacked an unambiguous match to a single V gene segment. An earlier analysis of some 610 of the donors called V segments functional above 56.7% productive rearrangements and segregating when the between-donor standard deviation exceeded 5%. A statistical classification framework was developed to diagnose cytomegalovirus status using the catalog of TCR beta chain sequences. In a later analysis, TCR nucleotide sequences were compared against IMGT/GENE-DB human TR gene sequences so that V and J genes could be assigned. A later analysis assigned CDR3 sequences and most-parsimonious VDJ recombination scenarios with the TCRdist pipeline. A later analysis defined each TCR beta chain by its CDR3 amino acid sequence plus V-gene family, and excluded reads lacking a unique V-gene family. To address suspected cross-contamination and a sequencing artifact, a later analysis removed roughly 580 highly shared, low-generation-probability nucleotide sequences. For each public chain, a later analysis derived a clonal expansion index from normalized ranks of inferred template counts within each repertoire. A later analysis computed generation probabilities with a VDJ recombination model fitted to out-of-frame rearrangements, and checked the results against IGoR. A later analysis scored TCR-TCR, TCR-HLA and TCR-CMV co-occurrence with hypergeometric tests, applying a repertoire-size bias correction to TCR pairs. False discovery rates were estimated in a later analysis by permuting HLA or CMV assignments 20 times. A later analysis grouped co-occurring TCRs with DBSCAN, adding TCRdist sequence similarity when clustering within HLA-allele-positive subsets. Repertoires with fewer than 30,000 or more than 120,000 public chains were left out of co-occurrence clustering, as were a few repertoires with anomalous nucleotide sharing. TCRdb retrieved this table from immuneACCESS and kept in-frame rearrangements only. Not all clones are present; in checked studies, unresolved V genes account for under half, and no reason is known for the remainder. Clone size and V and J calls were adopted from that table, with D and trimming inferred from the DNA. The sample profile shows some 130,000 clones; 70% to 80% of them were found once. The ten largest clones take up roughly 2% of the sample.

The germline V gene supplies CDR1 SGHRS and CDR2 YFSETQ. At the junction V is shortened by 2 bases and J by 3 bases, with 8 bases in between. The CDR3 sequence holds 13 residues, the cysteine and phenylalanine included. The DNA shown is the 39-base CDR3, in frame from base 1. This clone turned up a few times. Its antigen is unknown. Base qualities are not provided; no much larger clone lies one nucleotide away. The cohort comprised around 700 healthy bone marrow donors. At the time of sampling, every cohort member was nominally healthy, though immune exposures that went unrecorded were likely present. The donor was CMV seronegative and belonged to the group of 350 to 400 seronegative cohort members. A peripheral blood sample was provided by each donor, and peripheral blood mononuclear cells were used for TCR beta sequencing. Genomic DNA was extracted from the blood cell samples with the Qiagen DNeasy Blood Extraction Kit.

The sequencing input was PBMCs. Rearrangement joined TRBV5-1 to TRBJ1-1, with TRBD1 tentatively as D gene (6 bases match). The TCR was taken from a man aged 25-40 years in good health and CMV-seronegative. The DNA sequence is TGCGCCAGCAGCTTCGGACAGCACACTGAAGCTTTCTTT. Its protein product is CASSFGQHTEAFF.